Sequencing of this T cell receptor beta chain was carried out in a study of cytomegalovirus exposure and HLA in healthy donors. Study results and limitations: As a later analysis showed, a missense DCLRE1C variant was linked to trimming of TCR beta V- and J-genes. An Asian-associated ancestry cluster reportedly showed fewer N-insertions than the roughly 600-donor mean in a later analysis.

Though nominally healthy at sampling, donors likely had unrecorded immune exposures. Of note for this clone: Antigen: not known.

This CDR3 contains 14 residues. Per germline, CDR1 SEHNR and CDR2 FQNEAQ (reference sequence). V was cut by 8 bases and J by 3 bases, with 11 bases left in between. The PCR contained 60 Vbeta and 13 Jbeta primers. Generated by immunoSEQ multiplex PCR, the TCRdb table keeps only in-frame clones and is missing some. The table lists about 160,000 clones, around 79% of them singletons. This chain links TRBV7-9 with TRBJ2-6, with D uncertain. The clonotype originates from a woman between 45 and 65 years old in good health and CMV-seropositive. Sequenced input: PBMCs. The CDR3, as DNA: TGTGCCAGCGAAACCTTCGGTGGGGCCAACGTCCTGACTTTC. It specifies CASETFGGANVLTF.